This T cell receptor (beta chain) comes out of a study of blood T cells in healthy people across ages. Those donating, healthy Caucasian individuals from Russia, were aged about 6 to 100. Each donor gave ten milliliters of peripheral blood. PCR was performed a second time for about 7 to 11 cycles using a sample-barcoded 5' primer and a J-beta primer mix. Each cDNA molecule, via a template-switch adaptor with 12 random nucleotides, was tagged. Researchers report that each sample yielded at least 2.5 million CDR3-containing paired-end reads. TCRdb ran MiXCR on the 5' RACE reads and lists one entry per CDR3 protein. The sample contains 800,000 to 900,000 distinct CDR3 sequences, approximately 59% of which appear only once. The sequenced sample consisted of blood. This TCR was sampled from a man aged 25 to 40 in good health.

The CDR3 nucleotides read TGTGCCAGCAGCCTACCAAAATTCCCGGGACAGGGTACTCCACAGGACGAGCAGTACTTC. Protein product: CASSLPKFPGQGTPQDEQYF. The rearrangement joins TRBV4-2 to TRBJ2-5; 9 bases map to TRBD1. Near its end, the DNA agrees better with TRBJ2-7, so the J call may be wrong. The CDR3 has 20 amino acids. Germline CDR1 is LGHNA and CDR2 is YNFKEQ.